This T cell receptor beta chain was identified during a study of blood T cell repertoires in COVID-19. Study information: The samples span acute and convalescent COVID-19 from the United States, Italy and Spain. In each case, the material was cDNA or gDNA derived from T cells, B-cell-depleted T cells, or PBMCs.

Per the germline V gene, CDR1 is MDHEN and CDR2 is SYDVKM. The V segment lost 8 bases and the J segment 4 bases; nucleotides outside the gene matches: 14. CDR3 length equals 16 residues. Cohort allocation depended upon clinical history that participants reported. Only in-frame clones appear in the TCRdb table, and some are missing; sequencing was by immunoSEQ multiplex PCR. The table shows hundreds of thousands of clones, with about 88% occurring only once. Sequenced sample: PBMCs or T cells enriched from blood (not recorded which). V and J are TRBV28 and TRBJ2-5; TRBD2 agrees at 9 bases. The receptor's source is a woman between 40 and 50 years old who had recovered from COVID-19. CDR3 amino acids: CASPPTGLAGRETQYF. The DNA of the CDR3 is TGTGCCAGCCCTCCTACAGGGCTAGCGGGGCGAGAGACCCAGTACTTC.